This T cell receptor (beta chain) was sequenced for a study of blood T cell repertoires in COVID-19. Study as a whole: Acute and convalescent COVID-19 samples came from the United States, Italy and Spain. T cells, B-cell-depleted T cells, or PBMCs supplied cDNA or gDNA.

The junction had 10 bases not matched to a gene; V was cut back by 4 bases and J by 5 bases. There are 15 residues in the CDR3. The germline gives CDR1 SGHTA, CDR2 FQGTGA. The authors' processing: Researchers report that nucleated cell counts were estimated from reference gene primer amplification. Assay used: immunoSEQ multiplex PCR; TCRdb lists only in-frame clones, some missing. Clone size and V and J calls were adopted from that table, with D and trimming inferred from the DNA. The sample carries approximately 220,000 clones, around 90% recorded once. The chain employs TRBV7-3 and TRBJ2-7, with 8 nucleotides matching TRBD1. Sequences were obtained from peripheral blood. This TCR derives from a man aged 55 to 70 with acute or convalescent COVID-19. The CDR3 spells CASSSTGGKGDEQYF. The CDR3 nucleotides read TGTGCCAGCAGCTCAACAGGGGGAAAGGGAGACGAGCAGTACTTC. The complete variable domain, with remaining parts taken from reference TRBV7-3 and TRBJ2-7, reads GAGVSQTPSNKVTEKGKYVELRCDPISGHTALYWYRQSLGQGPEFLIYFQGTGAADDSGLPNDRFFAVRPEGSVSTLKIQRTERGDSAVYLCASSSTGGKGDEQYFGPGTRLTVT.